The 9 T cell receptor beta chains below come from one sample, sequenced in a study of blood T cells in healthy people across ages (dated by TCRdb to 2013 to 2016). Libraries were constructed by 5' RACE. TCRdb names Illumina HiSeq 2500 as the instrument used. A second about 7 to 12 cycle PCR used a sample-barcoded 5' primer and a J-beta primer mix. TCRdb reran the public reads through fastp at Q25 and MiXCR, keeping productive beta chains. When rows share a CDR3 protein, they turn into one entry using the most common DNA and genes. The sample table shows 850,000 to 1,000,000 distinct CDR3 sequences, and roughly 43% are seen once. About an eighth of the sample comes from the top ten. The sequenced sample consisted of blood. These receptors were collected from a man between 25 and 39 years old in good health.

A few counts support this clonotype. The CDR3 region is CASSPLEGVNIQYF. In DNA, the CDR3 is TGTGCCAGCTCACCATTGGAGGGGGTGAACATTCAGTACTTC. The chain is built from TRBV18 and TRBJ2-4; tentatively, D is TRBD1 or TRBD2 (6 bases each). Germline loops: CDR1 KGHSH, CDR2 LQKENI. V was cut by 2 bases and J by 7 bases, with 12 bases left in between. The CDR3 is 14 residues long.

The CDR3 sequence: CASTPTGLGEQFF. The CDR3 DNA is TGTGCCAGCACCCCGACAGGGCTAGGTGAGCAGTTCTTC. J is TRBJ2-1 and V is TRBV27, with TRBD1 matching over 7 bases. V lost 7 bases to trimming and J lost 9 bases; unmatched junction nucleotides: 9. In germline, CDR1 is MNHEY, CDR2 SMNVEV (reference sequence). The CDR3 runs 13 residues.

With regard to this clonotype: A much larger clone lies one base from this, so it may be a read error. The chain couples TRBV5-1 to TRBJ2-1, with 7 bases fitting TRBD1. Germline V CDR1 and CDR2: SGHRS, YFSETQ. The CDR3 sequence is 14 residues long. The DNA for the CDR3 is TGCGCCAGCGAGGTGACAGGGCTTAACAATAAGCAGTTCTTC. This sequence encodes CASEVTGLNNKQFF.

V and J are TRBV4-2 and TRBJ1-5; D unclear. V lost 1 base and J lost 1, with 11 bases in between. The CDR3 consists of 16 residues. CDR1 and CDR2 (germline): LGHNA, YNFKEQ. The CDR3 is CASSQGGAGSNQPQHF. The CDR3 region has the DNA TGTGCCAGCAGCCAAGGGGGTGCCGGAAGCAATCAGCCCCAGCATTTT.

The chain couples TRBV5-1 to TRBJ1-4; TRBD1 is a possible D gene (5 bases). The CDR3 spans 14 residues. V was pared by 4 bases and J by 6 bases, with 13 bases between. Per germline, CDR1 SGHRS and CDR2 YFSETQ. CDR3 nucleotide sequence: TGCGCCAGCAGCGCCGGGACGGATTATGAAAAACTGTTTTTT. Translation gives CASSAGTDYEKLFF. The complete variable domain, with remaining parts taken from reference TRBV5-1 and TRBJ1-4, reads KAGVTQTPRYLIKTRGQQVTLSCSPISGHRSVSWYQQTPGQGLQFLFEYFSETQRNKGNFPGRFSGRQFSNSRSEMNVSTLELGDSALYLCASSAGTDYEKLFFGSGTQLSVL.

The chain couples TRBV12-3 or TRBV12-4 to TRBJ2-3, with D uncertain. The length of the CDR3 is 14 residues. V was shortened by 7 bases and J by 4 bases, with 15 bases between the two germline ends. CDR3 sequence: CASTPQPTPDTQYF. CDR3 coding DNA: TGTGCCAGCACCCCCCAGCCCACCCCAGATACGCAGTATTTT.

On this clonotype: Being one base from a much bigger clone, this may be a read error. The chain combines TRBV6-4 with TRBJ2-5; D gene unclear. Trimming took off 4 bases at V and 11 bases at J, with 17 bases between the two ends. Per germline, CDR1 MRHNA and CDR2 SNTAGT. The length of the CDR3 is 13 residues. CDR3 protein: CASSVGDVGEQYF. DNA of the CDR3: TGTGCCAGCAGTGTCGGCGATGTGGGTGAGCAGTACTTC.

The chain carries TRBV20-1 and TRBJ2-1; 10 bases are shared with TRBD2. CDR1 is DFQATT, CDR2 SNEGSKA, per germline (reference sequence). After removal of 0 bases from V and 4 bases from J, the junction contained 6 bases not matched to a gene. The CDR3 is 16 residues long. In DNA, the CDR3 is TGCAGTGCTAGAGATAAAGCGGGAGGGCTTTACAATGAGCAGTTCTTC. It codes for CSARDKAGGLYNEQFF.

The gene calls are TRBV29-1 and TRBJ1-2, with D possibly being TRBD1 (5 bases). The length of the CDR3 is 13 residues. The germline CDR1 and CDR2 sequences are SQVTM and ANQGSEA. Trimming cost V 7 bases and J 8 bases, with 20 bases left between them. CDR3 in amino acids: CSDRDRSKGGYTF. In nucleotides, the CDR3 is TGCAGCGACCGGGACCGGTCTAAGGGGGGCTACACCTTC.